Below, one T cell receptor beta chain is given with its context. Its recognized antigen is unknown. No base qualities exist here, and no much larger clone lies one base off it. The source of the sample is a study of blood T cells in healthy people across ages (dated by TCRdb to between 2014 and 2017). For the study in its entirety: In model experiments, roughly one uniquely barcoded TCR beta cDNA molecule per two T cells was captured by template switching. Donors were grouped into four age groups: young (average 16 years), middle-aged (roughly 37), aged (roughly 62) and long-lived (over 80). To avoid experimental bias, donors of different ages were randomly spread across the sequencing lanes. Using the same blood draw, the study looked at two additional independent replicas of 1 million unique cDNA reads for two donors, one aged 18 to 29 and the other aged 80 or older. To track age-related changes in TCR beta repertoire diversity, the study relied on deep sequencing normalized with unique cDNA molecular identifiers. What the study reported, not specific to this receptor: Estimates of total diversity from one million sequenced T cells were regarded as lower bounds and underestimates. Observed TCR beta diversity per million T cells fell roughly linearly with age, and a significant reduction was already apparent by age around 40. Observed TCR beta diversity correlated strongly with the percentage of naive T cells measured by flow cytometry. Compared with the aged group, the long-lived group had more naive CD4+ T cells, fewer expanded clones and increased TCR diversity, a pattern suggesting age selection. Because profiling used bulk unsorted PBMCs, naive and antigen-experienced compartments could not be compared conclusively. Because donor CMV infection status was unknown, age-related changes in expanded clonotypes were potentially confounded.

Systemically healthy Caucasian individuals from Russia, 39 in total and aged roughly 6 to 90 years, were included as donors. Ten milliliters of peripheral blood were drawn from each donor into EDTA-treated Vacutainer tubes. Ficoll-Paque density-gradient centrifugation was used to isolate PBMCs, with at least 7 million obtained per sample. Trizol reagent was used to extract total RNA from the PBMCs, yielding at least 5 micrograms per sample. Naive CD45RAhigh/CD27high T cell percentages were measured by flow cytometry on a PBMC aliquot from every donor. The library was produced with 5' RACE. Sequencing relied on an Illumina HiSeq 2500. A second roughly 6 to 12 cycle PCR used a sample-barcoded 5' primer and a J-beta primer mix. A template-switch 5' adaptor carrying 12 random nucleotides introduced a unique molecular identifier onto each TCR beta cDNA molecule. At least 3 million CDR3-containing paired-end reads were obtained from each sample. All of the RNA was converted into first-strand cDNA using the Mint cDNA synthesis kit, with a TRBC-specific oligonucleotide serving as the primer. After uracil-DNA glycosylase treatment, a first 18-cycle PCR used universal primers M1SS and BC2_uni_R on all cDNA. The authors' pipeline ran thus. For normalization, 1 million high-quality reads, each with a distinct molecular identifier, were randomly selected from each sample. Reads sharing molecular identifiers were discarded rather than binned into consensus sequences. CDR3 identification, clonotype clustering and error correction used MiTCR with a Q25 quality threshold and the strictest error-elimination algorithm. A nonparametric unseen species model with Euler transformation was used to estimate lower-bound total TCR beta diversity. Using fastp at Q25 and MiXCR, TCRdb reprocessed the public reads and kept productive beta chains. Each entry merges the rows of one CDR3 protein and shows their most common DNA and genes. The V and J calls and clone size are TCRdb's, not the authors'. Here the sample has roughly 700,000 distinct CDR3 sequences; about a third occur a single time. 15% of the sample belongs to the ten largest clones.

The CDR3 sequence holds 15 residues, the cysteine and phenylalanine included. The retained sequence is limited to the CDR3, 45 bases, with the frame set at the first base. CDR1 LNHDA and CDR2 SQIVND were looked up in the germline V gene (reference sequence). V and J are trimmed by 5 bases and 7 bases, and the gene matches miss 10 bases of the junction. Here the chain combines TRBV19 and TRBJ2-1; TRBD1 aligns with 8 central bases. The TCR comes from a woman aged 80 or over in good health. Donor details come from another sample of the same person, matched by shared clones. What was sequenced was blood. This receptor has the CDR3 CASSVTGVRRNEQFF. The DNA sequence is TGTGCCAGTAGTGTGACAGGGGTAAGGAGAAATGAGCAGTTCTTC.